This T cell receptor beta chain was identified during a study of T cells in Graves' hyperthyroidism and ophthalmopathy. Study background: It was at initial diagnosis, before any treatment, that peripheral blood was collected.

Findings and caveats of the study: Most thyroid-expanded clonotypes above 0.001 were also found in blood.

Around 9.9 ml of fresh peripheral blood supplied the PBMCs. What was amplified from RNA transcripts were TCR beta CDR3 regions. HTBI primers were employed in a first-round RT-PCR of the TCR CDR3. TCRdb processed the multiplex PCR reads anew with MiXCR; each CDR3 protein has one entry. This repertoire shows roughly 800,000 distinct CDR3 sequences, roughly 37% found once; its top ten account for approximately 10%. Germline assignment: CDR1 MGHDK and CDR2 SYGVNS. The CDR3 is made up of 14 amino acids. V was pared by 7 bases and J by 4 bases, with 9 bases of the junction left unmatched. With regard to this clonotype: Antigen: not known.

The source of this sequence is a man aged 18-30 years with Graves' hyperthyroidism. Sequences were obtained from blood. The gene calls are TRBV25-1 and TRBJ1-1; 7 positions match TRBD1. CDR3 DNA: TGTGCCAGCAAGCGGACAGGAGGGTTCACTGAAGCTTTCTTT. Residues: CASKRTGGFTEAFF.